The entry below describes one T cell receptor (beta chain). V dropped 3 bases and J dropped 6 bases, with 8 bases sitting between them. The CDR3 consists of 13 residues. CDR1 and CDR2 from the germline V gene are SGHVS and FQNEAQ. As originally analysed: Reference gene primer amplification in the assay estimated nucleated cell counts. Libraries were prepared by immunoSEQ multiplex PCR; TCRdb keeps only in-frame clonotypes and omits some of them. The V and J calls and clone size were taken over from that table, and D and trimming were inferred from the DNA. The sample records roughly 380,000 clones, roughly 90% being singletons. Those who participated ranged in age from about 18 to 95 years and resided in around 22 US areas. The data stem from a study of blood T cell repertoires in COVID-19. The wider study: There were acute and convalescent COVID-19 samples, and they came from the United States, Italy and Spain.

The clonotype comes from a woman under 40 who had been exposed to COVID-19. The specimen sequenced was PBMCs or T cells enriched from blood (not recorded which). V usage is TRBV7-8 and J usage is TRBJ2-2; D is unresolved. CDR3 sequence reads: CASSFSRSGELFF. The CDR3 nucleotides are TGTGCCAGCAGCTTTTCCCGTTCCGGGGAGCTGTTTTTT. Looking up the rest from reference TRBV7-8 and TRBJ2-2 gives the full variable domain: GAGVSQSPRYKVAKRGQDVALRCDPISGHVSLFWYQQALGQGPEFLTYFQNEAQLDKSGLPSDRFFAERPEGSVSTLKIQRTQQEDSAVYLCASSFSRSGELFFGEGSRLTVL.